This is a list of T cell receptor beta chains from one sample in a study of identical twins. TCRdb ran MiXCR on the 5' RACE reads and lists one entry per CDR3 protein. The sample contains over 500,000 distinct CDR3 sequences, approximately 22% of which appear only once. This sample was shared with a second study, whose subject was T cells expressing NK-cell markers.

Sequenced input: CD4+ T cells sorted from blood. These receptors came from a woman aged 18-30 years in good health. The CDR3 runs from the conserved cysteine through the conserved F or W. Each record gives: D gene, J gene, V gene, clone size, CDR3 DNA, CDR3 protein. The D gene is left open where the match is weak. The listing skips clone size in some rows; elsewhere it reads once, few, many or a size class.

d_call: TRBD1
j_call: TRBJ1-1
v_call: TRBV20-1
clone_size: few
cdr3_nt: TGCAGTGCCGACCGACAGGGGTTCCCTGAAGCTTTCTTT
cdr3_aa: CSADRQGFPEAFF

d_call: NA
j_call: TRBJ1-2
v_call: TRBV29-1
clone_size: few
cdr3_nt: TGCAGCGTCCACGAGGATGGCTACACCTTC
cdr3_aa: CSVHEDGYTF

d_call: TRBD2
j_call: TRBJ2-7
v_call: TRBV20-1
clone_size: few
cdr3_nt: TGCAGTGCCGGAAAACTAGCGGGGGACTACGAGCAGTACTTC
cdr3_aa: CSAGKLAGDYEQYF

d_call: NA
j_call: TRBJ2-7
v_call: TRBV5-1
clone_size: NA
cdr3_nt: TGCGCCAGCAGCTTGGTTCCGGGACTTAACTACGAGCAGTACTTC
cdr3_aa: CASSLVPGLNYEQYF

d_call: TRBD2
j_call: TRBJ2-3
v_call: TRBV13
clone_size: NA
cdr3_nt: TGTGCCAGCAGCCTCCTCGGCGGGGGGGCCGTAGAGTATTTT
cdr3_aa: CASSLLGGGAVEYF

d_call: NA
j_call: TRBJ1-2
v_call: TRBV12-3/TRBV12-4
clone_size: few
cdr3_nt: TGTGCCAGCAGTCTGCGACTGGGCTACACCTTC
cdr3_aa: CASSLRLGYTF

d_call: NA
j_call: TRBJ2-7
v_call: TRBV3-1
clone_size: NA
cdr3_nt: TGTGCCAGCAGCCCCCTTGGAATCGAGGGGCACGGCCCTGTAAGCTCCTACGAGCAGTACTTC
cdr3_aa: CASSPLGIEGHGPVSSYEQYF

d_call: NA
j_call: TRBJ2-5
v_call: TRBV5-1
clone_size: NA
cdr3_nt: TGCGCCAGCAGCTTCTCCTCGGTCGGCGGGGAGACCCAGTACTTC
cdr3_aa: CASSFSSVGGETQYF

d_call: NA
j_call: TRBJ1-6
v_call: TRBV30
clone_size: few
cdr3_nt: TGTGCCTGGATCACCGGGACGGGATATTCACCCCTCCACTTT
cdr3_aa: CAWITGTGYSPLHF

d_call: NA
j_call: TRBJ2-1
v_call: TRBV6-2/TRBV6-3
clone_size: NA
cdr3_nt: TGTGCCAGCAGTTACGGAGGGCAGGGCGATGAGCAGTTCTTC
cdr3_aa: CASSYGGQGDEQFF

d_call: TRBD1
j_call: TRBJ1-4
v_call: TRBV20-1
clone_size: many
cdr3_nt: TGCAGTGCTCGCTTACAGGGGATGGGGGAAAAACTGTTTTTT
cdr3_aa: CSARLQGMGEKLFF

d_call: NA
j_call: TRBJ2-7
v_call: TRBV18
clone_size: few
cdr3_nt: TGTGCCAGCTCACCAGGCTCCCGTTACGGCGAGCAGTACTTC
cdr3_aa: CASSPGSRYGEQYF

d_call: NA
j_call: TRBJ2-5
v_call: TRBV5-4
clone_size: few
cdr3_nt: TGTGCCAGCAGCCATTCCCCGCTTCCCGAGCAAGAGACCCAGTACTTC
cdr3_aa: CASSHSPLPEQETQYF

d_call: NA
j_call: TRBJ1-1
v_call: TRBV4-3
clone_size: NA
cdr3_nt: TGCGCCAGCAGCCAAGATCTGAAATTCAACAAAGCTTTCTTT
cdr3_aa: CASSQDLKFNKAFF

d_call: TRBD2
j_call: TRBJ2-3
v_call: TRBV24-1
clone_size: few
cdr3_nt: TGTGCCACCAGTGATAGGCGGGAGGGGTCAGATACGCAGTATTTT
cdr3_aa: CATSDRREGSDTQYF

d_call: NA
j_call: TRBJ1-1
v_call: TRBV7-3
clone_size: few
cdr3_nt: TGTGCCAGCAGCTCCCTGAGACGGGGAGACACTGAAGCTTTCTTT
cdr3_aa: CASSSLRRGDTEAFF

d_call: NA
j_call: TRBJ2-3
v_call: TRBV29-1
clone_size: NA
cdr3_nt: TGCAGCGTTGAAGGGAGACGCCCTAGCACAGATACGCAGTATTTT
cdr3_aa: CSVEGRRPSTDTQYF

d_call: NA
j_call: TRBJ2-3
v_call: TRBV5-1
clone_size: few
cdr3_nt: TGCGCCAGCAGCTCCGGGGAGCTCACAGATACGCAGTATTTT
cdr3_aa: CASSSGELTDTQYF

d_call: TRBD1
j_call: TRBJ2-1
v_call: TRBV12-3/TRBV12-4
clone_size: few
cdr3_nt: TGTGCCAGCAGTTCCCGGGACAGGGGTAACTTTGAGCAGTTCTTC
cdr3_aa: CASSSRDRGNFEQFF

d_call: NA
j_call: TRBJ2-6
v_call: TRBV7-9
clone_size: NA
cdr3_nt: TGTGCCAGCAGCCCAGGGGTCCTCTCCTCTGGGGCCAACGTCCTGACTTTC
cdr3_aa: CASSPGVLSSGANVLTF

d_call: NA
j_call: TRBJ2-3
v_call: TRBV6-5
clone_size: NA
cdr3_nt: TGTGCCAGCAGTTACCGCCAGCCCACAGATACGCAGTATTTT
cdr3_aa: CASSYRQPTDTQYF

d_call: NA
j_call: TRBJ2-2
v_call: TRBV20-1
clone_size: NA
cdr3_nt: TGCAGTGCTAGAGATCCTGGGCCCACGAACACCGGGGAGCTGTTTTTT
cdr3_aa: CSARDPGPTNTGELFF

d_call: NA
j_call: TRBJ1-2
v_call: TRBV5-1
clone_size: few
cdr3_nt: TGCGCCAGCAGCTTGGATCCAGGGAACTATGGCTACACCTTC
cdr3_aa: CASSLDPGNYGYTF

d_call: NA
j_call: TRBJ1-6
v_call: TRBV12-3/TRBV12-4
clone_size: few
cdr3_nt: TGTGCCAGCAGTCGATTAGGGACAACTAATTCACCCCTCCACTTT
cdr3_aa: CASSRLGTTNSPLHF

d_call: TRBD1
j_call: TRBJ1-5
v_call: TRBV5-6
clone_size: NA
cdr3_nt: TGTGCCAGCAGCTTTAACAGGGGCGGCCAGCCCCAGCATTTT
cdr3_aa: CASSFNRGGQPQHF

d_call: NA
j_call: TRBJ1-1
v_call: TRBV12-3/TRBV12-4
clone_size: NA
cdr3_nt: TGTGCCAGCAGTTTAAACGAAGGGATGAGGGCTTTCTTT
cdr3_aa: CASSLNEGMRAFF

d_call: NA
j_call: TRBJ2-3
v_call: TRBV24-1
clone_size: NA
cdr3_nt: TGTGCCACCAGTGATCCCGGAGGGCCAGATACGCAGTATTTT
cdr3_aa: CATSDPGGPDTQYF

d_call: TRBD1
j_call: TRBJ1-5
v_call: TRBV5-1
clone_size: many
cdr3_nt: TGCGCCAGCAGCTTGGACGGGACAGTCCCCAATCAGCCCCAGCATTTT
cdr3_aa: CASSLDGTVPNQPQHF

d_call: TRBD1
j_call: TRBJ2-7
v_call: TRBV19
clone_size: NA
cdr3_nt: TGTGCCAGTAGACATTCAACAGGGGCGCCCTACGAGCAGTACTTC
cdr3_aa: CASRHSTGAPYEQYF

d_call: NA
j_call: TRBJ1-2
v_call: TRBV30
clone_size: NA
cdr3_nt: TGTGCCTGGAGTGTCGGACCTGGGGCGGTCTATGGCTACACCTTC
cdr3_aa: CAWSVGPGAVYGYTF

d_call: TRBD2
j_call: TRBJ2-7
v_call: TRBV10-3
clone_size: NA
cdr3_nt: TGTGCCATCAGTGTACTAGCGGGGGATTACGAGCAGTACTTC
cdr3_aa: CAISVLAGDYEQYF

d_call: TRBD2
j_call: TRBJ2-3
v_call: TRBV12-3/TRBV12-4
clone_size: NA
cdr3_nt: TGTGCCAGCAGTTTAGGGTCGGGAGGCCCCACAGATACGCAGTATTTT
cdr3_aa: CASSLGSGGPTDTQYF

d_call: TRBD2
j_call: TRBJ2-7
v_call: TRBV20-1
clone_size: NA
cdr3_nt: TGCAGTGCCGGGGGACTAGCGGTACCTTACGAGCAGTACTTC
cdr3_aa: CSAGGLAVPYEQYF

d_call: NA
j_call: TRBJ1-1
v_call: TRBV6-6
clone_size: few
cdr3_nt: TGTGCCAGCAGTTATGTTGAAGCTTTCTTT
cdr3_aa: CASSYVEAFF

d_call: NA
j_call: TRBJ2-1
v_call: TRBV2
clone_size: few
cdr3_nt: TGTGCCAGCGTGGGCTCCTCGGATGAGCAGTTCTTC
cdr3_aa: CASVGSSDEQFF

d_call: NA
j_call: TRBJ2-5
v_call: TRBV5-1
clone_size: NA
cdr3_nt: TGCGCCAGCAGCCCCGCGCATAGGGGGTCATCAGAGACCCAGTACTTC
cdr3_aa: CASSPAHRGSSETQYF

d_call: NA
j_call: TRBJ2-7
v_call: TRBV6-5
clone_size: NA
cdr3_nt: TGTGCCAGCAGTTACCCGACGGGTTCCAGCTCCTACGAGCAGTACTTC
cdr3_aa: CASSYPTGSSSYEQYF

d_call: TRBD2
j_call: TRBJ2-3
v_call: TRBV3-1
clone_size: NA
cdr3_nt: TGTGCCAGCAGCCTTTATAGCGGGGGGGCAATCGCAGATACGCAGTATTTT
cdr3_aa: CASSLYSGGAIADTQYF

d_call: NA
j_call: TRBJ2-1
v_call: TRBV29-1
clone_size: NA
cdr3_nt: TGCAGCTCCGGGGTTGCCGGCGGTGAGCAGTTCTTC
cdr3_aa: CSSGVAGGEQFF

d_call: NA
j_call: TRBJ1-3
v_call: TRBV6-1
clone_size: NA
cdr3_nt: TGTGCCAGCCCGAAGGACGGTGCCTCTGGAAACACCATATATTTT
cdr3_aa: CASPKDGASGNTIYF

d_call: TRBD2
j_call: TRBJ2-3
v_call: TRBV6-1
clone_size: few
cdr3_nt: TGTGCCAGCAGAGCCCCGTTGGGAGCGGGGGACACAGATACGCAGTATTTT
cdr3_aa: CASRAPLGAGDTDTQYF

d_call: NA
j_call: TRBJ2-1
v_call: TRBV29-1
clone_size: few
cdr3_nt: TGCAGCGTTCCTTGGGGGGTCAATGAGCAGTTCTTC
cdr3_aa: CSVPWGVNEQFF

d_call: NA
j_call: TRBJ2-7
v_call: TRBV29-1
clone_size: NA
cdr3_nt: TGCAGCGTGTGGGGGCCCGCGGTGGGCGAGCAGTACTTC
cdr3_aa: CSVWGPAVGEQYF

d_call: TRBD2
j_call: TRBJ2-3
v_call: TRBV11-2
clone_size: NA
cdr3_nt: TGTGCCAGCAGCTTCTCGGGACTAGCCTTCCCCCGCACAGATACGCAGTATTTT
cdr3_aa: CASSFSGLAFPRTDTQYF

d_call: NA
j_call: TRBJ1-1
v_call: TRBV29-1
clone_size: few
cdr3_nt: TGCAGCGTTGTTGTCGACGGGAACACTGAAGCTTTCTTT
cdr3_aa: CSVVVDGNTEAFF

d_call: TRBD2
j_call: TRBJ2-2
v_call: TRBV7-2
clone_size: few
cdr3_nt: TGTGCCAGCAGCGCTAGCGGGGCCACCGGGGAGCTGTTTTTT
cdr3_aa: CASSASGATGELFF

d_call: TRBD2
j_call: TRBJ2-5
v_call: TRBV5-5
clone_size: few
cdr3_nt: TGTGCCAGCAGTGCGGTAATAGCGGGAGCCCAAGAGACCCAGTACTTC
cdr3_aa: CASSAVIAGAQETQYF